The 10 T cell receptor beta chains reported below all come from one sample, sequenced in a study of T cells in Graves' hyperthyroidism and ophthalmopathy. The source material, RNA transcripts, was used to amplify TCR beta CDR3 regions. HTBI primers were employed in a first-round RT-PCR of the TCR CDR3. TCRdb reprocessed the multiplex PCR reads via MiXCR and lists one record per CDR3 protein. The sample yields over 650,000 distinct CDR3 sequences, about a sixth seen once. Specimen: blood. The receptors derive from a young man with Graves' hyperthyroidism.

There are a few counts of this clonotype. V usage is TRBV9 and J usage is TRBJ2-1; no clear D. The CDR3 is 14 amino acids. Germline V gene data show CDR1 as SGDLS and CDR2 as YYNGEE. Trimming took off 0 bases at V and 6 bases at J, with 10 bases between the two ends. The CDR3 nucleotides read TGTGCCAGCAGCGTAGCCACCTTCTCCAATGAGCAGTTCTTC. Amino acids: CASSVATFSNEQFF. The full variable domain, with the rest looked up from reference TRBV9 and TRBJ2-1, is DSGVTQTPKHLITATGQRVTLRCSPRSGDLSVYWYQQSLDQGLQFLIQYYNGEERAKGNILERFSAQQFPDLHSELNLSSLELGDSALYFCASSVATFSNEQFFGPGTRLTVL.

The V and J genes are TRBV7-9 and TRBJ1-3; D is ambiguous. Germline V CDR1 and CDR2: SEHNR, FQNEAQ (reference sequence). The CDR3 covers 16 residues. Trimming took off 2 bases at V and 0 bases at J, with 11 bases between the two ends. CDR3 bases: TGTGCCAGCAGCTTAACGGGCAGCAGCTCTGGAAACACCATATATTTT. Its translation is CASSLTGSSSGNTIYF.

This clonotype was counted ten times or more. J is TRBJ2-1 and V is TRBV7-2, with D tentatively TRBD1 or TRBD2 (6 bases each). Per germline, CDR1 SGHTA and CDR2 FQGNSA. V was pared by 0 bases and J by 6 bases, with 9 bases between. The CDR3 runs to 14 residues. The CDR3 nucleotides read TGTGCCAGCAGCTTAGCCTGGGGGGCCAATGAGCAGTTCTTC. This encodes CASSLAWGANEQFF.

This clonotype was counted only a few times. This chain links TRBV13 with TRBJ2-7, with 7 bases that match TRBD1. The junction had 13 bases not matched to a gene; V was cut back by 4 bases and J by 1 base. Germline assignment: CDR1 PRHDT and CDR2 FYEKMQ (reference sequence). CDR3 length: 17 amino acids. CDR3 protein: CASSSAPTGTISYEQYF. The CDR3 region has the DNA TGTGCCAGCAGCTCGGCTCCGACAGGGACAATTTCCTACGAGCAGTACTTC.

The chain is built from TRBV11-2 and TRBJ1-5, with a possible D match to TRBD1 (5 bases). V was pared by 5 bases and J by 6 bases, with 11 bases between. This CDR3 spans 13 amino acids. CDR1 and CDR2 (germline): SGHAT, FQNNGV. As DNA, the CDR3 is TGTGCCAGCAGCCCCCGAGACAGTCAGCCCCAGCATTTT. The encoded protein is CASSPRDSQPQHF.

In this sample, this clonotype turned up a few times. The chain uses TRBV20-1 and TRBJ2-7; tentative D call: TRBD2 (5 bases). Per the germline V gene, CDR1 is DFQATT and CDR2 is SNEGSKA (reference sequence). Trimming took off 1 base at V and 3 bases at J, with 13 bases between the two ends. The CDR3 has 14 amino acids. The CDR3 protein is CSARGTPTHYEQYF. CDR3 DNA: TGCAGTGCTAGAGGGACTCCTACCCACTACGAGCAGTACTTC.

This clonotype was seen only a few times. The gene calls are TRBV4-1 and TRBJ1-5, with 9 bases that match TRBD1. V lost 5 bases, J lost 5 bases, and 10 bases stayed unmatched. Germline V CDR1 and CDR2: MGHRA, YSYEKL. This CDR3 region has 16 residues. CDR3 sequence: CASSYNGQGFDQPQHF. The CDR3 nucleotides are TGCGCCAGCAGCTATAATGGACAGGGGTTCGATCAGCCCCAGCATTTT.

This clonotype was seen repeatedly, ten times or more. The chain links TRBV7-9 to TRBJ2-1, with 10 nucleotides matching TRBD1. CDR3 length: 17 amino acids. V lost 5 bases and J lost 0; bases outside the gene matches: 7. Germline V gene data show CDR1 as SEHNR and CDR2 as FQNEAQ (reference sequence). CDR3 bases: TGTGCCAGCAGCCCACGGACAGGGGGTGGCTCCTACAATGAGCAGTTCTTC. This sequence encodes CASSPRTGGGSYNEQFF.

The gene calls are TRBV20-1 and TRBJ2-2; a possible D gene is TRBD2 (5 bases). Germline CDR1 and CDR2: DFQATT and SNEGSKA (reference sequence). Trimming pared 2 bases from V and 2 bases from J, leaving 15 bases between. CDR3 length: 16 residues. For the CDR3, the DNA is TGCAGTGCTAGAATGTTGGGTAGCGAAAACACCGGGGAGCTGTTTTTT. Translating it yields CSARMLGSENTGELFF.

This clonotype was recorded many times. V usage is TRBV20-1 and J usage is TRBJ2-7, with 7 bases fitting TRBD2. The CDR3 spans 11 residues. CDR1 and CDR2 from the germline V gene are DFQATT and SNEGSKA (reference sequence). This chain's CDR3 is CSPSGHYEQYF. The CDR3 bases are TGCAGCCCTAGCGGACACTACGAGCAGTACTTC.